This record concerns one T cell receptor beta chain sequence. Its cognate antigen is unknown. There are 16 residues in the CDR3. V lost 2 bases and J lost 11, with 24 bases in between. This sample is part of a study of T cell repertoires in cytomegalovirus infection. About the research overall: Recently identified HLA-C-restricted CMV epitopes and well-studied HLA-B-restricted CMV epitopes were used by the study. It was the public TCR beta signatures that indicated both CMV infection and matching HLA type. Findings of the study overall: HLA-C-restricted CMV-specific TCR beta clonotypes prevailed in the ex vivo response. Carriers of CMV plus the relevant HLA were identified by cumulative public TCR beta family frequency.

TCRdb ran MiXCR on the reads and lists one entry per CDR3 protein. The profile shows about 900,000 distinct CDR3 sequences, around 29% of them singletons. The TCR was taken from a human donor in good health (CMV status not recorded). Some clones in this sample may be carry-over from other donors' samples. The source material was cultured CD8+ T cells from PBMCs, sampled from culture after CMV antigen stimulation. The rearrangement uses TRBV12-3 or TRBV12-4 and TRBJ1-2, with D perhaps TRBD1 (6 bases). CDR3: CASSLSASDSFVGYTF. CDR3 sequence (DNA): TGTGCCAGCAGTTTATCGGCCTCGGACAGCTTCGTGGGATACACCTTC.